This T cell receptor (beta chain) was identified in a study of T cell changes during pregnancy in multiple sclerosis. Some clones are missing from TCRdb's copy, which holds only in-frame ones; the method was immunoSEQ multiplex PCR. The table lists about 87,000 clones, approximately 92% of them singletons. With 2 bases removed from V and 10 bases from J, the gap between germline ends came to 6 bases. CDR1 is MRHNA and CDR2 is SNTAGT in the germline V gene. The CDR3 has 11 amino acids. Specimen: peripheral blood, collected in the third trimester of pregnancy. J is TRBJ1-5 and V is TRBV6-4, with D tentatively TRBD1 (6 bases). This clonotype was obtained from a female donor in good health, enrolled as a control in a pregnancy study. CDR3 sequence reads: CASSDGGPQHF. For the CDR3, the DNA is TGTGCCAGCAGTGACGGGGGCCCCCAGCATTTT.